The sequence of this T cell receptor (beta chain) was determined in a study of T cell repertoires in cytomegalovirus infection. TCRdb redid the calling of the reads with MiXCR, one entry per CDR3 protein. The table lists 680,000 or so distinct CDR3 sequences, 35% to 45% of them singletons, with about 2.8% in the top ten. The CDR3 covers 17 residues. V was trimmed by 1 base and J by 0 bases, leaving 11 bases between them. Germline V CDR1 and CDR2: SGHNT, YYREEE (reference sequence). This clonotype has a handful of counts. The receptor was derived from a human donor in good health (CMV status not recorded). Some clones in this sample may be carry-over from other donors' samples. Sequences were obtained from PBMCs. The chain carries TRBV5-4 and TRBJ2-6; TRBD1 is a possible D gene (5 bases). The CDR3 DNA sequence: TGTGCCAGCAGCTTGTCAGGGTACCGCTCTGGGGCCAACGTCCTGACTTTC. This sequence encodes CASSLSGYRSGANVLTF.